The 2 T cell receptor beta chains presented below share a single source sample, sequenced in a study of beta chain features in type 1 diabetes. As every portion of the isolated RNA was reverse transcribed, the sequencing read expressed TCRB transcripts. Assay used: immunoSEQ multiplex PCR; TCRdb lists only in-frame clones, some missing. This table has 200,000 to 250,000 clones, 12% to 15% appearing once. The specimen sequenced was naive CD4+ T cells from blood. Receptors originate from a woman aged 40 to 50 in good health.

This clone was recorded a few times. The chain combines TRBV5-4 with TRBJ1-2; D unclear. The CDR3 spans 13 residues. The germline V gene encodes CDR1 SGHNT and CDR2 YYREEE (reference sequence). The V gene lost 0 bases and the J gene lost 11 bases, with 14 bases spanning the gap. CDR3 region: CASSLAGSAYYTF. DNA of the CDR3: TGTGCCAGCAGCTTGGCGGGGAGCGCGTATTACACCTTC.

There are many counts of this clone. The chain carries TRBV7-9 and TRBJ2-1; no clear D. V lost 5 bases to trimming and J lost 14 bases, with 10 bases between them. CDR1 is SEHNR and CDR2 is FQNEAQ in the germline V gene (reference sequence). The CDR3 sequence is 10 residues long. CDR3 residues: CASSPLPEFF. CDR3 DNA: TGTGCCAGCAGCCCCCTGCCGGAGTTCTTC.